The 2 T cell receptor beta chains below come from one sample, sequenced in a study of cytomegalovirus exposure and HLA in healthy donors. 60 Vbeta and 13 Jbeta primers were used in PCR. Clones were read by immunoSEQ multiplex PCR, and TCRdb kept only the in-frame ones, dropping some. Counted here are under 140,000 clones, over 65% occurring once; the ten biggest clones make up roughly 12%. The sequenced sample consisted of PBMCs. The receptors were gathered from a young man in good health and CMV-seropositive.

The chain couples TRBV28 to TRBJ1-1, with TRBD1 as a possible D gene (5 bases). CDR1 is MDHEN, CDR2 SYDVKM, per germline. V shed 6 bases and J shed 1 base, with 12 bases lying between them. This CDR3 has 14 residues. Here the CDR3 DNA reads TGTGCCAGCAGACTCGCGGGGGGGAACACTGAAGCTTTCTTT. The encoded protein is CASRLAGGNTEAFF.

This chain links TRBV4-2 with TRBJ2-1; 10 positions match TRBD2. With 3 bases clipped from V and 0 bases from J, the junction kept 14 bases outside the gene matches. The CDR3 has 20 amino acids. Germline loops: CDR1 LGHNA, CDR2 YNFKEQ. As DNA, the CDR3 is TGTGCCAGCAGCCACCCTGGGGGGCTAGCGGGGGCCAGCTCCTACAATGAGCAGTTCTTC. Its translation: CASSHPGGLAGASSYNEQFF.